This T cell receptor beta chain stems from a study of blood T cell repertoires in COVID-19. Authors' data handling: Nucleated cell number was recorded as an estimate derived from reference gene primer amplification. Here immunoSEQ multiplex PCR was the method, and the copy in TCRdb shows in-frame clones only, minus some. That table furnishes V, J and clone size, whereas the DNA furnished D and trimming. This table has roughly 57,000 clones, 89% appearing once. Germline lookup yields CDR1 SGHNT and CDR2 YYREEE (reference sequence). V lost 3 bases to trimming and J lost 6 bases; unmatched junction nucleotides: 9. The CDR3 runs to 15 residues.

Sequences were obtained from peripheral blood. The chain is built from TRBV5-4 and TRBJ2-3; 8 bases map to TRBD2. The sequence came from a human donor in a cohort sampled during active COVID-19. The CDR3 nucleotides read TGTGCCAGCAGCTCGGGAGGGTTTGGCCTCGATACGCAGTATTTT. This encodes CASSSGGFGLDTQYF.